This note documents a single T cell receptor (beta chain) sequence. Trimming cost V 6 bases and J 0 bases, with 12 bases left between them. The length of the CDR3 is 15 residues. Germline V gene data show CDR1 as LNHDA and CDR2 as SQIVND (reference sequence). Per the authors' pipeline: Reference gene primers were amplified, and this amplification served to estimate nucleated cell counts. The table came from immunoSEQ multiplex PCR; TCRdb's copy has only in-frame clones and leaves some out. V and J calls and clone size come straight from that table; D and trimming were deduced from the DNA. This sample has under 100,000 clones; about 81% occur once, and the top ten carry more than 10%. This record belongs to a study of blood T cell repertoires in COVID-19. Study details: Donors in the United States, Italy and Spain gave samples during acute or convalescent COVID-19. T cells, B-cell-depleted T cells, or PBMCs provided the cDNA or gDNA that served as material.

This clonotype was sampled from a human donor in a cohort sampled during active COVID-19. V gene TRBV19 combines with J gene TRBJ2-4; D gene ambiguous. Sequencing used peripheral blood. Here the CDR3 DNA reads TGTGCCAGTAGCAGTGACACGCTAGCCAAAAACATTCAGTACTTC. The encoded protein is CASSSDTLAKNIQYF.